This T cell receptor beta chain came from a study of blood T cells in healthy people across ages. Across the whole study: Researchers report that template switching captured about one barcoded beta molecule per two T cells. Whole-study findings and limits: What prevented conclusive comparison of naive and antigen-experienced cells was that PBMCs were unsorted. Comparison with aged donors showed that long-lived donors had more naive CD4+ cells and higher diversity.

The length of the CDR3 is 14 residues. The germline CDR1 and CDR2 sequences are MNHEY and SVGEGT. V dropped 5 bases and J dropped 10 bases, with 18 bases sitting between them. Only a few counts were recorded for this clonotype. What it binds is not known. Alongside a J-beta primer mix, a sample-barcoded 5' primer served in a second PCR lasting about 7 to 12 cycles. A template-switch adaptor that had 12 random nucleotides put a tag on each cDNA molecule. TCRdb called the 5' RACE reads again in MiXCR, with one record for every CDR3 protein. The sample comprises some 700,000 distinct CDR3 sequences, over 20% of which are singletons, and under 25% rests with the top ten.

The sample taken for sequencing was blood. The V call is TRBV6-2 or TRBV6-3, the J call TRBJ2-1, with D uncertain. This clonotype was sampled from a man in his 70s in good health. CDR3 loop: CASSNPSPSAEQFF. CDR3 nucleotides: TGTGCCAGCAGTAACCCGTCCCCGTCGGCGGAGCAGTTCTTC.